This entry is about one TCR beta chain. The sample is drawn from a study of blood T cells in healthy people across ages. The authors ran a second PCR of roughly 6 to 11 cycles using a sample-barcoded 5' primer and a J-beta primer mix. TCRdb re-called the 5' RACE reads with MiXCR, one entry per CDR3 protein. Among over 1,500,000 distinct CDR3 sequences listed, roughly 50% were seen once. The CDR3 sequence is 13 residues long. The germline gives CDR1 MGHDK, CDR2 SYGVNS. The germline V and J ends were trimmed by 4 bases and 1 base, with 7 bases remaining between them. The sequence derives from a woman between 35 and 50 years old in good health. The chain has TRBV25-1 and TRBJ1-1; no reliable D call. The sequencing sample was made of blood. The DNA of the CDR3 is TGTGCCAGCAGTGGATTCCCGAACACTGAAGCTTTCTTT. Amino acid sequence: CASSGFPNTEAFF.